This TCR beta chain is drawn from a study of memory CD4+ T cells and cytomegalovirus serostatus. This clone appeared once. The CDR3 covers 13 residues. The trim removed 5 bases at V and 9 bases at J, leaving 8 bases unmatched. Germline CDR1 reads SGHRS; CDR2 reads YFSETQ. Produced via immunoSEQ multiplex PCR; TCRdb's table is partial and in-frame only. This sample has approximately 92,000 clones; about four fifths occur once, and the top ten carry 3.6%. Single viable CD3+CD4+CD8-CD45RO+ cells were sorted as the memory CD4+ T cells. The gene calls are TRBV5-1 and TRBJ1-2, with 9 bases identical to TRBD1. The sequenced sample was memory CD4+ T cells from blood. The source is an adult in good health and CMV-seropositive. CDR3 amino acids: CASSEDRGPSYTF. CDR3 nucleotides: TGCGCCAGCAGTGAGGACAGGGGCCCCAGCTACACCTTC.